This TCR beta chain was profiled in a study of cytomegalovirus exposure and HLA in healthy donors. The wider study: Early on, a data release was issued that held 65 million to 100 million unique TCRs from HLA-typed donors. Study-level points and caveats: The listing of about 150 TCR beta chains classed them as cytomegalovirus-associated. Reportedly, HLA-A and HLA-B alleles of most subjects were accurately predicted from TCR beta. 87-base-pair reads could not separate some V segments, including TRBV6-2 and TRBV6-3.

The PCR used 60 Vbeta and 13 Jbeta primers. Method: immunoSEQ multiplex PCR; TCRdb's copy keeps in-frame clones and lacks some. The sample carries 200,000 to 250,000 clones, roughly 79% recorded once. The CDR3 sequence is 15 residues long. Per germline, CDR1 SGHRS and CDR2 YFSETQ. V shed 2 bases and J 9 bases; nucleotides not matched to a gene: 8. To note about this clone: What it binds is not known.

This TCR was sampled from a middle-aged woman in good health and CMV-seronegative. The chain joins TRBV5-1 to TRBJ2-2; the match to TRBD2 covers 9 bases. Sequenced sample: PBMCs. CDR3 region: CASSFLGTSSWELFF. The CDR3 DNA reads TGCGCCAGCAGCTTCCTCGGGACTAGCTCCTGGGAGCTGTTTTTT.